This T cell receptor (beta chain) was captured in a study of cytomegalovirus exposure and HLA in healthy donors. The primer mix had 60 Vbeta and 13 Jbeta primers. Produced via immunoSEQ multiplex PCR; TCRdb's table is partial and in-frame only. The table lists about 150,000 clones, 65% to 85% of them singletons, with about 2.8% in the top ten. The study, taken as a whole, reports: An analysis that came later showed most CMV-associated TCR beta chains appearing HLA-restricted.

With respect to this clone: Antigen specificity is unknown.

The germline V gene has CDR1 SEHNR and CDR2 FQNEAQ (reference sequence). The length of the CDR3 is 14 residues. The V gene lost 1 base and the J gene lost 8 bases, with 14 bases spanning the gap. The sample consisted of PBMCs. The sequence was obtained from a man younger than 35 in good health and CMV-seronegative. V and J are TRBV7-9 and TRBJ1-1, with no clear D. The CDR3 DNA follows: TGTGCCAGCAGCTTAGAAGGGAGGCACGGCGAAGCTTTCTTT. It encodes CASSLEGRHGEAFF. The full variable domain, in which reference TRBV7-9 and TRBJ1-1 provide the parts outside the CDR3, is DTGVSQNPRHKITKRGQNVTFRCDPISEHNRLYWYRQTLGQGPEFLTYFQNEAQLEKSRLLSDRFSAERPKGSFSTLEIQRTEQGDSAMYLCASSLEGRHGEAFFGQGTRLTVV.